This passage covers 13 T cell receptor beta chains from one sample sequenced in a study of blood T cell repertoires in COVID-19 (dated by TCRdb to between 2020 and 2021). Library preparation used the immunoSEQ multiplex PCR assay. TCRdb carries this immuneACCESS record with in-frame sequences only. Its versions omit some clonotypes, under half of them owing to an unresolved V gene in the studies checked, with the rest unexplained. The sample contains approximately 90,000 clones, approximately 80% of them found a single time. The ten largest account for about 10% of the sample. Sequencing input: peripheral blood. These TCRs come from a man aged 70-80 years with acute or convalescent COVID-19.

The genes are TRBV2 and TRBJ1-3; D uncertain. The CDR3 has 13 amino acids. With 8 bases removed from V and 3 bases from J, the gap between germline ends came to 11 bases. The germline V gene encodes CDR1 SNHLY and CDR2 FYNNEI. The CDR3 bases are TGTGCCAGCTTAGGGAGCAATGGAAACACCATATATTTT. It codes for CASLGSNGNTIYF.

This chain uses TRBV5-5 with TRBJ2-7; 8 bases are a match to TRBD2. The CDR3 has 15 residues. Germline V lookup: CDR1 SGHKS, CDR2 YYEKEE (reference sequence). V lost 2 bases and J lost 7; bases outside the gene matches: 11. CDR3 DNA sequence: TGTGCCAGCAGCTTAGGAGCGGGGGCCCGAGGGGAGCAGTACGTC. It yields the protein CASSLGAGARGEQYV.

The chain has TRBV12-3 or TRBV12-4 and TRBJ1-2; D gene ambiguous. The CDR3 is 13 amino acids. Trimming removed 6 bases at V and 5 bases at J, with 13 bases between. CDR3 nucleotide sequence: TGTGCCAGCAGCCCCAATGGGAGGTATGGCTACACCTTC. This encodes CASSPNGRYGYTF.

The rearrangement joins TRBV5-6 to TRBJ2-7; 7 bases fit TRBD2. The V segment lost 0 bases and the J segment 3 bases; nucleotides outside the gene matches: 12. This CDR3 is 17 amino acids long. Looked up from germline, CDR1 is SGHDT and CDR2 is YYEEEE. CDR3 residues: CASSLAKGRGVRYEQYV. Here the CDR3 DNA reads TGTGCCAGCAGCTTGGCCAAGGGGAGGGGCGTTCGCTACGAGCAGTACGTC.

The V call is TRBV28, the J call TRBJ2-1, with D possibly matching TRBD1 (6 bases). This CDR3 comprises 12 residues. Trimming took off 5 bases at V and 10 bases at J, with 12 bases between the two ends. Germline CDR1 MDHEN, CDR2 SYDVKM. Here the CDR3 DNA reads TGTGCCAGCAGTCGAACAGGGAGAGAGCAGTTCTTC. As protein: CASSRTGREQFF.

The chain employs TRBV6-1 and TRBJ2-7; no reliable D call. The V and J ends lost 3 bases and 2 bases respectively, with 8 bases between them. This CDR3 has 13 residues. Per the germline V gene, CDR1 is MNHNS and CDR2 is SASEGT. As DNA, the CDR3 is TGTGCCAGCAGTGAGGTACACCCCTACGAGCAGTACGTC. Encoded protein: CASSEVHPYEQYV.

This clone has a handful of counts. The rearrangement joins TRBV9 to TRBJ2-3; the D gene is possibly TRBD2 (8 bases). The germline V gene has CDR1 SGDLS and CDR2 YYNGEE. Trimming pared 3 bases from V and 8 bases from J, leaving 22 bases between. This CDR3 has 16 residues. This chain's CDR3 is CASSAPGGAGGRTQYF. The CDR3 region has the DNA TGTGCCAGCAGCGCCCCGGGGGGGGCAGGGGGTCGTACGCAGTATTTT.

This clone was picked up a small number of times. The V and J genes are TRBV27 and TRBJ1-5, with D possibly TRBD1 on 6 matching bases. The CDR3 has 15 residues. Trimming removed 6 bases from V and 3 bases from J, with 15 bases in between. Germline assignment: CDR1 MNHEY and CDR2 SMNVEV (reference sequence). The CDR3 sequence: CASSAGQGLNQPQHF. CDR3 DNA sequence: TGTGCCAGCAGCGCCGGCCAGGGGCTCAATCAGCCCCAGCATTTT.

This clone was found once. The chain couples TRBV28 to TRBJ1-1; TRBD1 might be the D (5 bases). The V end lost 6 bases, the J end lost 5 bases, and 13 bases lay between the germline ends. In germline, CDR1 is MDHEN, CDR2 SYDVKM. This CDR3 region has 13 residues. CDR3 bases: TGTGCCAGCAGACGGGGGGTAGGGACTGAAGCTTTCTTT. This sequence encodes CASRRGVGTEAFF.

The chain employs TRBV28 and TRBJ1-1; possibly TRBD1 for D (5 bases). CDR3 length: 13 amino acids. V lost 7 bases to trimming and J lost 4 bases, with 13 bases between them. CDR1 is MDHEN, CDR2 SYDVKM, per germline. CDR3 residues: CASNPGVSTEAFF. For the CDR3, the DNA is TGTGCCAGCAACCCGGGGGTAAGCACTGAAGCTTTCTTT.

The V and J genes are TRBV5-5 and TRBJ2-6; unclear D gene. Deletions cut 7 bases from V and 4 bases from J, with 9 bases between. The CDR3 covers 13 residues. Germline V gives CDR1 SGHKS, CDR2 YYEKEE (reference sequence). This CDR3 is CASDRRGANVLTF. In nucleotides, the CDR3 is TGTGCCAGCGATCGCCGGGGGGCCAACGTCCTGACTTTC.

This chain connects TRBV6-5 to TRBJ2-5; D might be TRBD1 (6 bases). Trimming stripped 2 bases from V and 4 bases from J, with 11 bases between. The V gene's germline CDR1 is MNHEY and CDR2 SVGAGI. This CDR3 is built from 14 residues. The CDR3: CASSYGQGLETQYF. The CDR3 DNA sequence: TGTGCCAGCAGTTACGGGCAGGGGTTAGAGACCCAGTACTTC.

The chain couples TRBV7-2 to TRBJ1-6, with 11 bases matching TRBD1. The CDR3 spans 16 residues. Looked up from germline, CDR1 is SGHTA and CDR2 is FQGNSA. The trim removed 2 bases at V and 9 bases at J, leaving 6 bases unmatched. Here the CDR3 DNA reads TGTGCCAGCAGCTTACGATCCGGGACAGGGGGTTCACCCCTCCACTTT. This gives the protein CASSLRSGTGGSPLHF.